The clone carrying this TCR beta chain appeared a few times. Its antigen remains unidentified. Using CD45RO/CCR7/CD25/CD127/CD95/CD27, CD4+ naive, central memory, regulatory and stem cell-like memory cells were sorted. This sample was included in a study of beta chain features in type 1 diabetes. Expressed TCRB transcripts were sequenced after all isolated RNA was converted to cDNA. The protocol was immunoSEQ multiplex PCR, while the TCRdb copy is restricted to in-frame clones and leaves out a portion. The sample holds 120,000 to 150,000 clones, 8% to 13% seen once. The CDR3 has 13 residues. Germline lookup yields CDR1 MGHRA and CDR2 YSYEKL. Trimming removed 8 bases from V and 8 bases from J; junction bases left unmatched: 4. General study findings and limits: Shortening that was moderate but significant affected the TCRB CDR3s of Type 1 diabetes patients in all four CD4+ subsets.

The V and J genes are TRBV4-1 and TRBJ2-1, with TRBD2 identical over 12 bases. The receptor comes from a man aged 18 to 35 in good health. Sequencing used naive CD4+ T cells from blood. The CDR3 loop is CASGRLAGDEQFF. CDR3 nucleotide sequence: TGCGCCAGCGGCAGACTAGCGGGGGATGAGCAGTTCTTC.